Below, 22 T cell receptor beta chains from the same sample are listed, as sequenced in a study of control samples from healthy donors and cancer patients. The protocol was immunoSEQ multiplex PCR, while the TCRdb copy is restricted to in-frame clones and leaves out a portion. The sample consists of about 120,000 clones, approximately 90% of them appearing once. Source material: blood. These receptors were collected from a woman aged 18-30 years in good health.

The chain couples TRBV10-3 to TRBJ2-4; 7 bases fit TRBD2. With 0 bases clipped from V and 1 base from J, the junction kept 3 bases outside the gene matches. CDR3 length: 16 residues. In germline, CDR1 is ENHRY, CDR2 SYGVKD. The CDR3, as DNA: TGTGCCATCAGTGAGTCGCTAGCGGAGGCCAAAAACATTCAGTACTTC. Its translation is CAISESLAEAKNIQYF.

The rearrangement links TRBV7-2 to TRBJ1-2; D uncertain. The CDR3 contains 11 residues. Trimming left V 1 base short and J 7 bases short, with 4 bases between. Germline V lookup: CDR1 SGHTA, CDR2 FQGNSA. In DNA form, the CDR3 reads TGTGCCAGCAGCTTAGGGGCTGGCTACACCTTC. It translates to CASSLGAGYTF.

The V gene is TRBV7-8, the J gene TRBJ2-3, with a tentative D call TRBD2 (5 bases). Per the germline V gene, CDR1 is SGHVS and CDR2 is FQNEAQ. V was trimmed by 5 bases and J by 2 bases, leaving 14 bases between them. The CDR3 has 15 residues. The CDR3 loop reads CASSGWRADTDTQYF. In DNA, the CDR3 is TGTGCCAGCAGCGGATGGCGGGCGGACACAGATACGCAGTATTTT.

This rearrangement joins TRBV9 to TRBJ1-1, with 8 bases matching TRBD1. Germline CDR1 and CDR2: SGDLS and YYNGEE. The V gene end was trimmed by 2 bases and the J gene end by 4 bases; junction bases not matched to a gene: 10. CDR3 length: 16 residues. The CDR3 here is CASSVHPDRGATEAFF. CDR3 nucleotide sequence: TGTGCCAGCAGCGTTCACCCTGACAGGGGTGCCACTGAAGCTTTCTTT.

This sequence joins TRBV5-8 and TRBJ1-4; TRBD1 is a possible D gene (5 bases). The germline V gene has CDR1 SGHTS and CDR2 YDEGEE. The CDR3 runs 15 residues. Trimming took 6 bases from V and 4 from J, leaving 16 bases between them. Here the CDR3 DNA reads TGTGCCAGCACCCCCAGGGCGGGGAATAATGAAAAACTGTTTTTT. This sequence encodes CASTPRAGNNEKLFF.

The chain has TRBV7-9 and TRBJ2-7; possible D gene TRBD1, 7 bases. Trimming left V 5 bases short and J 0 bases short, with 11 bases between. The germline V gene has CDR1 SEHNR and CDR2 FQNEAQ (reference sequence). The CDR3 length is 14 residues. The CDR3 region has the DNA TGTGCCAGCAGCCCAGGGGGACTCTCCTACGAGCAGTACTTC. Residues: CASSPGGLSYEQYF.

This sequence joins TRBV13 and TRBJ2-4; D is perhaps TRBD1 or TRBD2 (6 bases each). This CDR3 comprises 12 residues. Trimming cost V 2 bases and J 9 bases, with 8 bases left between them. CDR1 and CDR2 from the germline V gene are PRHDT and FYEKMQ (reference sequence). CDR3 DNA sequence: TGTGCCAGCAGCTTAAGGGGGGCCATTCAGTACTTC. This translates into CASSLRGAIQYF.

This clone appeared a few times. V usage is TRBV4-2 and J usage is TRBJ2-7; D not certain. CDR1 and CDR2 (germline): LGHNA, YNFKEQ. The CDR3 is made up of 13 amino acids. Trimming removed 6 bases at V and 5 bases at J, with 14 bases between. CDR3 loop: CASRAPQWDEQYF. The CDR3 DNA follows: TGTGCCAGCAGGGCTCCCCAGTGGGACGAGCAGTACTTC.

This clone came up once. The CDR3 sequence is CASSPPGTGTNSPLHF. The CDR3 bases are TGTGCCAGCTCACCACCGGGGACAGGGACCAATTCACCCCTCCACTTT. The rearrangement joins TRBV18 to TRBJ1-6; 9 bases are a match to TRBD1. Germline values: CDR1 KGHSH, CDR2 LQKENI. This CDR3 is 16 amino acids long. The V gene end was trimmed by 0 bases and the J gene end by 7 bases; junction bases not matched to a gene: 4.

CDR3 bases: TGTGCCAGCAGCTCCAGTTTTTACCGGGCCTACGAGCAGTACTTC. It encodes CASSSSFYRAYEQYF. The rearrangement joins TRBV7-9 to TRBJ2-7, with D unresolved. Per germline, CDR1 SEHNR and CDR2 FQNEAQ (reference sequence). The CDR3 length is 15 residues. V lost 4 bases and J 2 bases, leaving 15 bases between the germline ends.

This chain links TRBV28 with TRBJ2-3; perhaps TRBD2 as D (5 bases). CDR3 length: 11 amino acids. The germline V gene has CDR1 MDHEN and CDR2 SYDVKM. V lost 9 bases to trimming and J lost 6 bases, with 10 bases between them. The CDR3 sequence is CASFGVDTQYF. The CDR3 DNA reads TGTGCCAGTTTCGGGGTTGATACGCAGTATTTT.

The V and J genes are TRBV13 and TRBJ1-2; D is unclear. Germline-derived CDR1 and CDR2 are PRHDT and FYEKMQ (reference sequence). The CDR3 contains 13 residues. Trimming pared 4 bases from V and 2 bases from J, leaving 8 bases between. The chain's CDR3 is CASSSGRNYGYTF. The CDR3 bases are TGTGCCAGCAGCTCCGGACGGAACTATGGCTACACCTTC.

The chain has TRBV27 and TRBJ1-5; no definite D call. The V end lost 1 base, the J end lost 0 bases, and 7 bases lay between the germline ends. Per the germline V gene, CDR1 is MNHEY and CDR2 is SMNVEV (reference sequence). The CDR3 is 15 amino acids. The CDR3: CASSLYAHSNQPQHF. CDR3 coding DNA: TGTGCCAGCAGTTTATACGCCCATAGCAATCAGCCCCAGCATTTT.

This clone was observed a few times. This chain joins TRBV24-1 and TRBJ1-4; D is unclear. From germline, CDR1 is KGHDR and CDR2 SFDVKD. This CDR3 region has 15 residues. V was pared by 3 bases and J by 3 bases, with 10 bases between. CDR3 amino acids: CATSDRGGSNEKLFF. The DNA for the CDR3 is TGTGCCACCAGTGATCGTGGCGGGTCTAATGAAAAACTGTTTTTT.

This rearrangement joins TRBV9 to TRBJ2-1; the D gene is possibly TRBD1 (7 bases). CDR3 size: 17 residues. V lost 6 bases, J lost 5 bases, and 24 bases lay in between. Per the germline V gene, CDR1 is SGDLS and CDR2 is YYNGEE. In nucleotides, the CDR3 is TGTGCCAGCACGCCCCTAGAGGGGGGACAGTCACACAATGAGCAGTTCTTC. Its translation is CASTPLEGGQSHNEQFF.

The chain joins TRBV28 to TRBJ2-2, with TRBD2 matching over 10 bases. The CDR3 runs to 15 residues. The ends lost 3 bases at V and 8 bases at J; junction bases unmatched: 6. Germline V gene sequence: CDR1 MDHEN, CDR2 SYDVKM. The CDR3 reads CASSFTSGDVGELFF. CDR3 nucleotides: TGTGCCAGCAGTTTCACTAGCGGGGATGTGGGGGAGCTGTTTTTT.

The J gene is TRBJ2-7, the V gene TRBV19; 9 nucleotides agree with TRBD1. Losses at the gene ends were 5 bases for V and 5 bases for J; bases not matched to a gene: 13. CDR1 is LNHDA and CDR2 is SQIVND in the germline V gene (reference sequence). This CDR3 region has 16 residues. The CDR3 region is CASSPHPGTGSDEQYF. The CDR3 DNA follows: TGTGCCAGTAGTCCACACCCCGGGACAGGGTCTGACGAGCAGTACTTC.

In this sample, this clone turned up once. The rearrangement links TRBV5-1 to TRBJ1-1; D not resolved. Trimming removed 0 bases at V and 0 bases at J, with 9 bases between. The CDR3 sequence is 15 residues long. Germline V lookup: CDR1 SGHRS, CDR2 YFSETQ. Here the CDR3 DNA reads TGCGCCAGCAGCTTGGATCGGGTCGTGAACACTGAAGCTTTCTTT. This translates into CASSLDRVVNTEAFF.

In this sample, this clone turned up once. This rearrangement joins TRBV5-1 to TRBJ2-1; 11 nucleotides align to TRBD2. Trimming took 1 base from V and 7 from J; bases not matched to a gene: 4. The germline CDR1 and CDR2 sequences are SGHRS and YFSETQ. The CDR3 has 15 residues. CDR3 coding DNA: TGCGCCAGCAGCTTGACTAGCGGGAGTCGGAATGAGCAGTTCTTC. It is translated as CASSLTSGSRNEQFF.

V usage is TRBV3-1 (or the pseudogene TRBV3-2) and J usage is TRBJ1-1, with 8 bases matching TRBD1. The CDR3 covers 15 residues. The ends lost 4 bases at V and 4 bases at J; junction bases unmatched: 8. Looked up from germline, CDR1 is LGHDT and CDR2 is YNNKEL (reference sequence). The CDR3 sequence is CASSRFDRGGTEAFF. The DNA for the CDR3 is TGTGCCAGCAGCCGCTTCGACAGGGGAGGCACTGAAGCTTTCTTT.

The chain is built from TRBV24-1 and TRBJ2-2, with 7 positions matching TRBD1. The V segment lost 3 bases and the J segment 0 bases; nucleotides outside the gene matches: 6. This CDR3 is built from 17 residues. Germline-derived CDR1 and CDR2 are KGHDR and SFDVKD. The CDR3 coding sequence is TGTGCCACCAGTGATACCCCCAGGGGGACGAACACCGGGGAGCTGTTTTTT. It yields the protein CATSDTPRGTNTGELFF.

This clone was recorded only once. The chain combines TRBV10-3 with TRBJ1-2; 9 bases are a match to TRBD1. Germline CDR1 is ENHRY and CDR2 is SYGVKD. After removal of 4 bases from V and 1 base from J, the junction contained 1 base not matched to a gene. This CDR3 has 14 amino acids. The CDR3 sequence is CAISADRGNYGYTF. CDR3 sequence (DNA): TGTGCCATCAGTGCGGACAGGGGTAACTATGGCTACACCTTC.